A single TCR beta chain is shown here with its context. This receptor's antigen is unknown. The sample holds no much larger clone one base away, and base qualities are not on file. The cohort was made up of approximately 670 healthy bone marrow donors. At the time of sampling, all cohort members were nominally healthy, though unrecorded immune exposures were likely present. The donor was CMV seropositive and belonged to the group of 250 to 300 seropositive cohort members. Each donor provided a peripheral blood sample, and peripheral blood mononuclear cells were used for TCR beta sequencing. The Qiagen DNeasy Blood Extraction Kit was used to extract genomic DNA from the blood cell samples. The germline V gene yields SGHTA for CDR1 and FQGNSA for CDR2. Trimming takes 2 bases off V and 11 bases off J; junction bases not matched to a gene: 7. The CDR3 holds 14 amino acids from the cysteine to the phenylalanine. The read is trimmed to its CDR3 DNA, 42 bases read in frame from base 1.

The library was generated by the immunoSEQ multiplex PCR assay. A mixture of 60 forward primers for TCR Vbeta segments and 13 reverse primers for TCR Jbeta segments was used in the multiplex PCR. Amplification of the CDR3 region of rearranged TCR beta genes was performed with a multiplex PCR assay on genomic DNA. The Illumina HiSeq System was used to sequence the amplified TCR beta libraries as 87-base-pair reads. As for the authors' bioinformatics: A later analysis counted about 80 million unique TCR beta chains across the 666 repertoires, and approximately 11 million of these chains were shared by at least two donors. Raw reads were error-corrected and collapsed into unique sequences by a nearest-neighbor algorithm in which closely related sequences were merged to remove PCR and sequencing errors. CDR3 sequences were aligned to IMGT reference sequences to assign V, D and J gene segments. For a sequence to be retained, a match of at least six nucleotides to both a V gene segment and a J gene segment was required. Rearrangements were called productive when the CDR3 lacked stop codons and stayed in frame with V and J; all others were non-productive. CDR3 was defined by IMGT convention, running from the second conserved V-encoded cysteine to the conserved J-encoded phenylalanine. The earlier analysis of about 590 of the donors excluded sequences that lacked an unambiguous match to a single V gene segment. In an earlier analysis of approximately 610 of the donors, V segments were called functional above 56.7% productive rearrangements and were called segregating when the between-donor standard deviation exceeded 5%. To diagnose cytomegalovirus status from the catalog of TCR beta chain sequences, a statistical classification framework was built. In a later analysis, V and J genes were assigned by comparing TCR nucleotide sequences against IMGT/GENE-DB human TR gene sequences. Using the TCRdist pipeline, a later analysis assigned CDR3 sequences along with most-parsimonious VDJ recombination scenarios. A later analysis defined each TCR beta chain by its CDR3 amino acid sequence plus V-gene family, and excluded reads lacking a unique V-gene family. A later analysis removed 500 to 650 highly shared, low-generation-probability nucleotide sequences to deal with suspected cross-contamination and a sequencing artifact. A later analysis calculated a clonal expansion index for each public chain from normalized within-repertoire ranks of inferred template counts. Generation probabilities in a later analysis came from a VDJ recombination model fitted to out-of-frame rearrangements, and those results were checked against IGoR. A later analysis scored TCR-TCR, TCR-HLA and TCR-CMV co-occurrence with hypergeometric tests, applying a repertoire-size bias correction to TCR pairs. A later analysis estimated false discovery rates by permuting HLA or CMV assignments 20 times. In a later analysis, co-occurring TCRs were grouped using DBSCAN, with TCRdist sequence similarity added in when clustering inside HLA-allele-positive subsets. Repertoires with fewer than 30,000 or more than 120,000 public chains were left out of co-occurrence clustering, as were five repertoires with anomalous nucleotide sharing. TCRdb carries this immuneACCESS record with in-frame sequences only. Its versions omit some clonotypes, under half of them owing to an unresolved V gene in the studies checked, with the rest unexplained. That table supplies the V and J calls and clone size; D and trimming were determined from the DNA. The sample table holds fewer than 85,000 clones, of which 78% were seen once. The ten most abundant clones make up around 6% of the sample.

This record comes from a study of cytomegalovirus exposure and HLA in healthy donors (dated by TCRdb to about 2017). Regarding the complete study: In an earlier analysis of some 550 of the donors, about 260 Gb of sequence data and roughly 100 million unique TCR beta sequences from 150 million to 200 million T cells were reported. Donor age, sex, ethnicity and CMV serostatus were collected together with the repertoire data. Rather than drawing on any new phenotypic data, the later analysis identified candidate immune exposures from TCR beta sequences and the way those sequences occurred across donors. A later analysis re-examined previously published TCR beta repertoires from around 670 donors and added high-resolution HLA genotyping to investigate patterns of TCR occurrence. Every discovery cohort repertoire had been produced on one sequencing platform. To predict cytomegalovirus infection status, the study combined high-throughput TCR immunosequencing, statistical association of individual TCRs with disease status, and machine learning. A handful of DR-DQ haplotypes were treated as single units for association and clustering because of strong linkage in the cohort. On average, about 200,000 unique TCR beta nucleotide sequences were sequenced per donor among a few hundred genotyped donors of the cohort, with roughly 20% of those sequences being non-productive. In a later genetic analysis, genome-wide SNP genotypes for 398 of the 666 donors were used, and that subset was treated as a discovery cohort. HLA typing covered class I and class II loci at four-digit resolution. Along with the approximately 700-subject first cohort, a separate validation cohort of roughly 110 different subjects was used. The T cell repertoires of 670 or so subjects were profiled by immunosequencing and related to cytomegalovirus serostatus. Of the approximately 400 genotyped donors, 70% to 90% were placed in the genetic ancestry cluster associated with self-reported Caucasian donors. An early release that covered some 630 HLA-typed donors contained approximately 300 gigabases of sequencing data and 75 million to 100 million unique TCR sequences. The study was designed to test whether signatures of past pathogen exposure could be identified by cataloging public T cell receptors. The number of typed donors differed by locus: about 620-640 for A, B, C, DRB1 and DQB1; 500 to 550 for DQA1; approximately 610 for DPA1; and some 430 for DPB1. An earlier analysis of approximately 500 of the donors applied high-throughput TCR beta sequencing to assess whether each TCR beta V gene segment acted as functional or pseudogenic. Overall study results and their limits: Because HLA typing was missing for some donors at each locus, association tests included only the typed subset. Presence/absence analyses assumed roughly uniform sequencing depth across donors, an assumption that may not hold. According to the authors, the approach could potentially be generalized to other disease states and immunological phenotypes. A cluster of highly shared sequence variants was judged likely to be a technical artifact of the sequencing pipeline. The only immune exposure information available for the cohort was CMV serostatus. This cohort had only TCR beta chains sequenced, and the lack of alpha or paired-chain data limited which features could be detected. In a later analysis, TCR association rates were found to vary across HLA loci, with the most associated TCRs seen for DRB1 alleles and the fewest for HLA-C alleles. Correlated functional status among segregating V segments might be attributable to linkage disequilibrium, but an unknown experimental factor could not be ruled out. An association between a missense DCLRE1C variant and V-gene and J-gene trimming of TCR beta chains was found in a later genetic analysis and replicated in an independent cohort. A further reported finding was that TCR beta sequences accurately predicted the HLA-A and HLA-B alleles for most subjects in the first cohort. Because counts were too low, some 17 rarely observed V segments, including chromosome 9 orphons, were left out of the earlier analysis of 500 to 650 of the donors. Most TCR sequences were seen in very few donors, while some public TCRs were found in many individuals. In a later analysis, HLA-associated TCR beta chains were found to be more clonally expanded and to have lower generation probabilities than equally common non-associated chains. In an earlier analysis of over 550 of the donors, most TCR beta V segments were observed in productive rearrangements about 87% or about 30% of the time, broadly matching IMGT annotations. In the study, some 180 TCR beta chains were listed as associated with cytomegalovirus. According to a later genetic analysis, donors in an Asian-associated ancestry cluster had fewer N-insertions in productive TCRs than the approximately 630-donor mean. In both the original and validation cohorts, the classifier was reported to diagnose cytomegalovirus status with high specificity and sensitivity. Three of the identified cytomegalovirus-associated TCR beta chains were confirmed in vitro to be specific for cytomegalovirus antigens. At a false discovery rate of 0.05, a later analysis linked about 17,000 TCR beta sequences to specific HLA alleles. A later analysis reported that several top co-occurrence clusters appeared linked to parvovirus B19, influenza, CMV and Epstein-Barr virus. Strong co-occurrence of HLA alleles, especially DR and DQ, made assigning TCR associations to individual alleles difficult. The 87-base-pair reads could not distinguish some IMGT-functional V segments, including TRBV6-2 and TRBV6-3, so those segments were excluded. A later analysis found that most CMV-associated TCR beta chains appeared HLA-restricted, with HLA associations seemingly driven largely by CMV exposure.

The specimen was PBMCs. Recombination joined TRBV7-2 with TRBJ1-4; 8 bases in between match TRBD1. This TCR was sampled from a male donor in good health and CMV-seropositive. The CDR3 corresponds to CASSLSQGAKKLFF. The DNA sequence follows: TGTGCCAGCAGCTTATCCCAGGGGGCGAAGAAACTGTTTTTT.